The 9 T cell receptor beta chains listed next were all sequenced from one sample in a study of T cell repertoires in cytomegalovirus infection. TCRdb redid the calling of the reads with MiXCR, one entry per CDR3 protein. This sample has approximately 750,000 distinct CDR3 sequences; 35% to 40% occur once, and the top ten carry around 3%. The sequenced material came from PBMCs. The receptors derive from a human donor in good health (CMV status not recorded). Some clones in this sample may be carry-over from other donors' samples.

The J gene is TRBJ2-5, the V gene TRBV7-2; D perhaps matches TRBD1 (5 bases). The CDR3 is 18 residues long. Trimming took 0 bases from V and 2 from J, leaving 19 bases between them. CDR1 is SGHTA and CDR2 is FQGNSA in the germline V gene. The CDR3 loop is CASSLAETVVFIQETQYF. As DNA, the CDR3 is TGTGCCAGCAGCTTAGCTGAGACAGTAGTGTTCATACAAGAGACCCAGTACTTC.

This chain links TRBV2 with TRBJ1-2; no firm D call. The CDR3 runs to 12 residues. V was pared by 4 bases and J by 5 bases, with 8 bases between. Germline CDR1 is SNHLY and CDR2 is FYNNEI. Here the CDR3 reads CASSGSRYGYTF. The CDR3 DNA reads TGTGCCAGCAGTGGTTCCCGGTATGGCTACACCTTC.

This clonotype was counted many times. V and J are TRBV7-2 and TRBJ1-1; a weak D match, TRBD1 (5 bases). V was trimmed by 2 bases and J by 7 bases, leaving 11 bases between them. Germline CDR1 SGHTA, CDR2 FQGNSA. The CDR3 runs to 13 residues. The CDR3 region is CASSLWGGIEAFF. The DNA of the CDR3 is TGTGCCAGCAGCTTATGGGGGGGTATTGAAGCTTTCTTT.

In its sample, this clonotype was seen many times. The V and J genes are TRBV6-1 and TRBJ2-7, with 7 bases fitting TRBD1. The CDR3 extends over 15 amino acids. V lost 6 bases to trimming and J lost 2 bases; unmatched junction nucleotides: 10. Germline V gene sequence: CDR1 MNHNS, CDR2 SASEGT. The CDR3 spells CASRRPGTVTYEQYF. The CDR3 bases are TGTGCCAGCAGGCGACCCGGGACAGTAACCTACGAGCAGTACTTC.

The genes are TRBV30 and TRBJ1-3; D remains unclear. The CDR3 totals 12 residues. V gave up 4 bases and J gave up 1 base, with 5 bases separating them. CDR1 GTSNPN and CDR2 SVGIG come from the germline V gene (reference sequence). The CDR3 nucleotides read TGTGCCTGGAAGAGGTCTGGAAACACCATATATTTT. Translating it yields CAWKRSGNTIYF.

As regards this clonotype: Possible read error: a much larger clone is one base away. V and J are TRBV7-2 and TRBJ2-7; 7 positions agree with TRBD1. The V gene's germline CDR1 is SGHTA and CDR2 FQGNSA. V trimming: 5 bases; J trimming: 6 bases; junction bases outside the gene matches: 4. The CDR3 consists of 12 residues. The CDR3 protein is CASSMTGPEQYF. CDR3 sequence (DNA): TGTGCCAGCAGCATGACAGGGCCCGAGCAGTACTTC.

This clonotype was seen a few times. The chain combines TRBV7-2 with TRBJ1-5; D is undetermined. Trimming cost V 0 bases and J 3 bases, with 9 bases left between them. This CDR3 is 15 amino acids long. Germline-derived CDR1 and CDR2 are SGHTA and FQGNSA. For the CDR3, the DNA is TGTGCCAGCAGCTTAGCCGGTCCCAACAATCAGCCCCAGCATTTT. Protein sequence: CASSLAGPNNQPQHF.

This clonotype occurred many times. The V call is TRBV7-9, the J call TRBJ1-4; D is undetermined. The CDR3 runs 12 residues. CDR1 SEHNR and CDR2 FQNEAQ come from the germline V gene (reference sequence). Trimming left V 3 bases short and J 5 bases short, with 4 bases between. This CDR3 is CASSFGNEKLFF. The CDR3 DNA reads as TGTGCCAGCAGCTTTGGGAATGAAAAACTGTTTTTT.

The genes are TRBV4-1 and TRBJ2-7; perhaps TRBD2 as D (5 bases). V shed 1 base and J shed 5 bases, with 21 bases lying between them. Germline CDR1 MGHRA, CDR2 YSYEKL. The CDR3 consists of 17 residues. As DNA, the CDR3 is TGCGCCAGCAGCCAAGGCCCCGGCCTCCACGAGAGGGACGAGCAGTACTTC. Its translation: CASSQGPGLHERDEQYF.